Listed here is a single T cell receptor (beta chain). Its specificity is unknown. This record comes from a study of graft-versus-host responses after intestinal transplantation. Study in general: Recipients had multivisceral, liver-intestinal, or isolated intestinal transplants. The whole recipient group had anti-thymocyte globulin induction followed by tacrolimus and steroids for two to three years.

The germline V and J ends were trimmed by 1 base and 8 bases, with 7 bases remaining between them. Per the germline V gene, CDR1 is SGHNT and CDR2 is YYREEE (reference sequence). The CDR3 length is 13 residues. Study results and limitations: The marrow of recipients harbored GvH clones, and ileum or blood showed some of them first.

Profiled with immunoSEQ multiplex PCR; TCRdb holds only in-frame clones, not every one. The table includes about 9,500 clones, approximately 90% detected once. V usage is TRBV5-4 and J usage is TRBJ1-6; D gene unclear. The TCR comes from a human patient who received an intestinal transplant, so some T cells may come from the graft donor. The sequenced sample was PBMCs, obtained 242 days after intestinal transplant. CDR3 DNA sequence: TGTGCCAGCAGCTTGTTTGAGGATTCACCCCTCCACTTT. This codes for CASSLFEDSPLHF.